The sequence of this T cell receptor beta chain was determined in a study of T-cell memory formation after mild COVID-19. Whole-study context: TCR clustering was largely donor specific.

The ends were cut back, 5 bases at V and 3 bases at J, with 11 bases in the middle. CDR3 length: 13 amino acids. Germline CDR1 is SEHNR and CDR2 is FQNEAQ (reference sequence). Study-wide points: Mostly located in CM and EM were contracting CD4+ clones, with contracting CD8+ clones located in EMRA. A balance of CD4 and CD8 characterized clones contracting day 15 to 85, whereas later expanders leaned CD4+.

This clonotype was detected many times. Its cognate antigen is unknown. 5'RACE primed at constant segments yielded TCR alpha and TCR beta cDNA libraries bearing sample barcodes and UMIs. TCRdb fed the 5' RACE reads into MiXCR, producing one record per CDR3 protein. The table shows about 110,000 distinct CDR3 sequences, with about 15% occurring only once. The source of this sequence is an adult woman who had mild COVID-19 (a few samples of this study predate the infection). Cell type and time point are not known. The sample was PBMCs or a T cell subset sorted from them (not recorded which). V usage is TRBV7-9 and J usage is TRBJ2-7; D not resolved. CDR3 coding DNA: TGTGCCAGCAGCCCACCGGTACGCTACGAGCAGTACTTC. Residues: CASSPPVRYEQYF.